What follows describes a single T cell receptor (beta chain). The antigen remains undetermined. CDR1 and CDR2 from the germline V gene are LNHNV and YYDKDF (reference sequence). The CDR3 totals 14 residues. Amplification used 60 Vbeta primers and 13 Jbeta primers. The protocol was immunoSEQ multiplex PCR, while the TCRdb copy is restricted to in-frame clones and leaves out a portion. The repertoire holds roughly 120,000 clones, with 55% to 75% as singletons. This entry is derived from a study of cytomegalovirus exposure and HLA in healthy donors. Study-wide results and caveats: More than 15,000 TCR beta sequences were associated with HLA alleles at 0.05 false discovery rate in a later analysis. The dataset shows that most TCR sequences were rare, while some public TCRs occurred in many donors. A later look showed TCR association rates differing by HLA locus, highest for DRB1 and lowest for HLA-C.

The sample consisted of PBMCs. The TCR originated in a man aged 25 to 40 in good health and CMV-seropositive. The chain couples TRBV15 to TRBJ2-5, with 11 bases aligning to TRBD2. Near its end, the DNA agrees better with TRBJ2-7, so the J call may be wrong. CDR3 loop: CATSRGLAGSEQYF. CDR3 coding DNA: TGTGCCACCAGCAGAGGACTAGCGGGATCCGAGCAGTACTTC.